The rows below give T cell receptor beta chains drawn from one sample of a study of PD-L1 blockade in urothelial cancer. Assay used: immunoSEQ multiplex PCR; TCRdb lists only in-frame clones, some missing. The profile shows tens of thousands of clones, 84% of them singletons. Sequencing used PBMCs, obtained around atezolizumab (anti-PD-L1) treatment. Source of these receptors: a woman between 70 and 85 years old with urothelial cancer. CDR3s include the opening cysteine and the closing phenylalanine or tryptophan. D genes are given only for firm matches. Clone size is stated in some rows and not others, as once, few, many or a class when expanded.

J gene: TRBJ2-2; V gene: TRBV6-5; clone size: .; D gene: .; CDR3 DNA: TGTGCCAGCACTGACAGCACCGGGGAGCTGTTTTTT; CDR3 protein: CASTDSTGELFF
J gene: TRBJ2-7; V gene: TRBV5-1; clone size: .; D gene: .; CDR3 DNA: TGCGCCAGCAGCTTGGGAAGCTCGAGCTCCTACGAGCAGTACTTC; CDR3 protein: CASSLGSSSSYEQYF
J gene: TRBJ2-7; V gene: TRBV7-2; clone size: .; D gene: .; CDR3 DNA: TGTGCCAGCAGCTTTGTACAGGATTATTCCTACGAGCAGTACTTC; CDR3 protein: CASSFVQDYSYEQYF
J gene: TRBJ1-2; V gene: TRBV5-8; clone size: few; D gene: .; CDR3 DNA: TGTGCCAGCAGCTTGGTGAGGGATCGTGGCTACACCTTC; CDR3 protein: CASSLVRDRGYTF
J gene: TRBJ1-1; V gene: TRBV30; clone size: .; D gene: .; CDR3 DNA: TGTGCCTTGGAGCGGAACACTGAAGCTTTCTTT; CDR3 protein: CALERNTEAFF
J gene: TRBJ2-7; V gene: TRBV4-3; clone size: .; D gene: TRBD2; CDR3 DNA: TGCGCCAGCAGCTTAGGACTAGCGGGGGACCCCCTCTACGAGCAGTACTTC; CDR3 protein: CASSLGLAGDPLYEQYF
J gene: TRBJ2-5; V gene: TRBV5-4; clone size: .; D gene: .; CDR3 DNA: TGTGCCAGCAGCTTGCTCCAAGAGACCCAGTACTTC; CDR3 protein: CASSLLQETQYF
J gene: TRBJ1-1; V gene: TRBV7-8; clone size: once; D gene: .; CDR3 DNA: TGTGCCAGCAGCTTAAAGCAAAACACTGAAGCTTTCTTT; CDR3 protein: CASSLKQNTEAFF
J gene: TRBJ1-1; V gene: TRBV5-4; clone size: few; D gene: TRBD1; CDR3 DNA: TGTGCCAGCAGCTTACAGGGGGTGGAGACTGAAGCTTTCTTT; CDR3 protein: CASSLQGVETEAFF
J gene: TRBJ2-1; V gene: TRBV10-1; clone size: once; D gene: .; CDR3 DNA: TGCGCCAGCAGTGAAAGGCCAGGGGACCCCCATGAGCAGTTCTTC; CDR3 protein: CASSERPGDPHEQFF
J gene: TRBJ2-1; V gene: TRBV18; clone size: .; D gene: TRBD2; CDR3 DNA: TGTGCCAGCTCACCCCCTAGCGGGACGGTGGTCAATGAGCAGTTCTTC; CDR3 protein: CASSPPSGTVVNEQFF
J gene: TRBJ1-2; V gene: TRBV7-2; clone size: once; D gene: TRBD1; CDR3 DNA: TGTGCCAGCAGCTGGACAGGGTTGGGCTATGGCTACACCTTC; CDR3 protein: CASSWTGLGYGYTF
J gene: TRBJ2-7; V gene: TRBV5-1; clone size: .; D gene: TRBD1; CDR3 DNA: TGCGCCAGCAGCTTGGCCATGGACAGGGGTCACGAGCAGTACTTC; CDR3 protein: CASSLAMDRGHEQYF
J gene: TRBJ1-2; V gene: TRBV6-1; clone size: .; D gene: TRBD1; CDR3 DNA: TGTGCCAGCAGTAAAGGGGGGACAGGGGGCTATGGCTACACCTTC; CDR3 protein: CASSKGGTGGYGYTF
J gene: TRBJ1-1; V gene: TRBV4-1; clone size: .; D gene: .; CDR3 DNA: TGCGCCAGCAGCCAGGGGAGGAACACTGAAGCTTTCTTT; CDR3 protein: CASSQGRNTEAFF
J gene: TRBJ1-3; V gene: TRBV5-5; clone size: .; D gene: .; CDR3 DNA: TGTGCCAGCAGCTCGTTAAGCGGCCCATCTGGAAACACCATATATTTT; CDR3 protein: CASSSLSGPSGNTIYF
J gene: TRBJ1-2; V gene: TRBV18; clone size: .; D gene: .; CDR3 DNA: TGTGCCAGCTCACCCGGTAGCGGGCAGGGTTTTATCTGGAGAAACTATGGCTACACCTTC; CDR3 protein: CASSPGSGQGFIWRNYGYTF
J gene: TRBJ2-6; V gene: TRBV5-1; clone size: .; D gene: TRBD1; CDR3 DNA: TGCGCCAGCAGCTTGGTGCAGGGGGCTGGGGCCAACGTCCTGACTTTC; CDR3 protein: CASSLVQGAGANVLTF
J gene: TRBJ2-3; V gene: TRBV11-2; clone size: .; D gene: .; CDR3 DNA: TGTGCCAGCAGCTTAGGCAGGTTAACAGATACGCAGTATTTT; CDR3 protein: CASSLGRLTDTQYF
J gene: TRBJ1-3; V gene: TRBV5-1; clone size: .; D gene: .; CDR3 DNA: TGCGCCAGCAGAATAGGGAGTGGGTCTGGAAACACCATATATTTT; CDR3 protein: CASRIGSGSGNTIYF
J gene: TRBJ1-2; V gene: TRBV7-9; clone size: once; D gene: .; CDR3 DNA: TGTGCCAGCAGGAGGGGAGGGACCAACTATGGCTACACCTTC; CDR3 protein: CASRRGGTNYGYTF
J gene: TRBJ2-7; V gene: TRBV5-3; clone size: .; D gene: TRBD2; CDR3 DNA: TGTGCCATCCATAGCGGGAGGCCAATCTCCTACGAGCAGTACTTC; CDR3 protein: CAIHSGRPISYEQYF
J gene: TRBJ2-2; V gene: TRBV6-6; clone size: few; D gene: TRBD1; CDR3 DNA: TGTGCCAGCATCAAAGGGACAGGCGGTATCACCGGGGAGCTGTTTTTT; CDR3 protein: CASIKGTGGITGELFF